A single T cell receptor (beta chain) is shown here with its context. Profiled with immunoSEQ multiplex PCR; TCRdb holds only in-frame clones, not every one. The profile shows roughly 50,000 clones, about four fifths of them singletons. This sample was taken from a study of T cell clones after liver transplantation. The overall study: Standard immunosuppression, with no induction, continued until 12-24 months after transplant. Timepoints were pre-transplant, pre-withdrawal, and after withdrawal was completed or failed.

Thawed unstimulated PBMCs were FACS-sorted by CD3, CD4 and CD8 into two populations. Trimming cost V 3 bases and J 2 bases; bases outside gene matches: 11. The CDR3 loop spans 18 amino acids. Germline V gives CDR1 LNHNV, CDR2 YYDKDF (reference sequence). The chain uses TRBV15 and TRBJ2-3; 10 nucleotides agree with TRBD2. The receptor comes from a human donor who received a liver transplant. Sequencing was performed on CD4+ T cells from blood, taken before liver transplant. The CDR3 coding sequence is TGTGCCACCAGCAGCCAATTCGTAGCGGGGGGCTCCACAGATACGCAGTATTTT. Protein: CATSSQFVAGGSTDTQYF. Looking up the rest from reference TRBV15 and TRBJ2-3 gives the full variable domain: DAMVIQNPRYQVTQFGKPVTLSCSQTLNHNVMYWYQQKSSQAPKLLFHYYDKDFNNEADTPDNFQSRRPNTSFCFLDIRSPGLGDTAMYLCATSSQFVAGGSTDTQYFGPGTRLTVL.